These T cell receptor beta chains were read from a single sample in a study of T cells in localized non-small cell lung cancer. Sequencing used immunoSEQ multiplex PCR; TCRdb keeps in-frame clones, though not all of them. This table has 15,000 to 20,000 clones, roughly four fifths appearing once. Sequences were derived from peripheral blood, sampled before any cancer treatment. The source of these receptors is a male donor aged 60 or over with stage I lung adenocarcinoma. CDR3s include the opening cysteine and the closing phenylalanine or tryptophan. The order of the fields is V gene, clone size, J gene, D gene, CDR3 DNA, CDR3 protein. D genes are given only for firm matches. Clone size is stated in some rows and not others, as once, few, many or a class when expanded.

v_gene: TRBV7-3
abundance: -
j_gene: TRBJ2-1
d_gene: -
CDR3nt: TGTGCCAGCAGCCCCGTGGGACTGAGCTCCTACAATGAGCAGTTCTTC
CDR3aa: CASSPVGLSSYNEQFF

v_gene: TRBV11-3
abundance: -
j_gene: TRBJ2-2
d_gene: -
CDR3nt: TGTGCCAGCAGCTTAAACAACAGGGTCACCGGGGAGCTGTTTTTT
CDR3aa: CASSLNNRVTGELFF

v_gene: TRBV30
abundance: -
j_gene: TRBJ1-2
d_gene: TRBD1
CDR3nt: TGTGCCGGGATAGGGGGCGATTATGGCTACACCTTC
CDR3aa: CAGIGGDYGYTF

v_gene: TRBV6-5
abundance: -
j_gene: TRBJ2-3
d_gene: -
CDR3nt: TGTGCCAGCAAATCCGGGCTTAGAGGGTCAGATACGCAGTATTTT
CDR3aa: CASKSGLRGSDTQYF

v_gene: TRBV5-1
abundance: -
j_gene: TRBJ2-1
d_gene: -
CDR3nt: TGCGCCAGCAGCTTGGGCCTACTGCCGGGCCCGGGTCCCAATGAGCAGTTCTTC
CDR3aa: CASSLGLLPGPGPNEQFF

v_gene: TRBV5-1
abundance: -
j_gene: TRBJ2-1
d_gene: TRBD2
CDR3nt: TGCGCCAGCAGCTTGGGGGCTAGCGGGCGGAATGAGCAGTTCTTC
CDR3aa: CASSLGASGRNEQFF

v_gene: TRBV11-2
abundance: -
j_gene: TRBJ2-3
d_gene: -
CDR3nt: TGTGCCAGCAGCTCGATACCCACAGATACGCAGTATTTT
CDR3aa: CASSSIPTDTQYF

v_gene: TRBV6-5
abundance: -
j_gene: TRBJ2-7
d_gene: -
CDR3nt: TGTGCCAGCAGTTACTCGAGTAGCTCCTACGAGCAGTACTTC
CDR3aa: CASSYSSSSYEQYF

v_gene: TRBV7-3
abundance: once
j_gene: TRBJ2-2
d_gene: TRBD2
CDR3nt: TGTGCCAGCAGCCACGGACTAGCGGGAGGGAACACCGGGGAGCTGTTTTTT
CDR3aa: CASSHGLAGGNTGELFF

v_gene: TRBV7-2
abundance: -
j_gene: TRBJ2-2
d_gene: TRBD1
CDR3nt: TGTGCCAGCAGCCCCGAGCGGACAGGGCTAGGGGAGCTGTTTTTT
CDR3aa: CASSPERTGLGELFF

v_gene: TRBV29-1
abundance: -
j_gene: TRBJ2-5
d_gene: -
CDR3nt: TGCAGCGTTGAGTCCGGGATACGGGAGACCCAGTACTTC
CDR3aa: CSVESGIRETQYF

v_gene: TRBV10-3
abundance: -
j_gene: TRBJ2-3
d_gene: TRBD1
CDR3nt: TGTGCCATCAGTGAGGGCGACAGGGGGTCGGGCACAGATACGCAGTATTTT
CDR3aa: CAISEGDRGSGTDTQYF

v_gene: TRBV27
abundance: -
j_gene: TRBJ2-5
d_gene: -
CDR3nt: TGTGCCAGCAGTTTATTGTCGTCCAGTCAAGAGACCCAGTACTTC
CDR3aa: CASSLLSSSQETQYF

v_gene: TRBV18
abundance: -
j_gene: TRBJ1-3
d_gene: -
CDR3nt: TGTGCCAGCTCACTTGGACAAGGCTCTGGAAACACCATATATTTT
CDR3aa: CASSLGQGSGNTIYF

v_gene: TRBV29-1
abundance: -
j_gene: TRBJ2-5
d_gene: TRBD1
CDR3nt: TGCAGCGTTAAAAACCAAGACAGGGGGTCTTTCCAGGAGACCCAGTACTTC
CDR3aa: CSVKNQDRGSFQETQYF

v_gene: TRBV6-5
abundance: -
j_gene: TRBJ1-1
d_gene: TRBD1
CDR3nt: TGTGCCAGCAGTTCAGGGGGCTCTCGGACTGAAGCTTTCTTT
CDR3aa: CASSSGGSRTEAFF

v_gene: TRBV19
abundance: -
j_gene: TRBJ2-1
d_gene: TRBD2
CDR3nt: TGTGCCAGTAGTATCCCGGGACTAGCGGGAGGGCCTGAGCAGTTCTTC
CDR3aa: CASSIPGLAGGPEQFF

v_gene: TRBV5-5
abundance: -
j_gene: TRBJ2-5
d_gene: -
CDR3nt: TGTGCCAGCAGGGGGCAGGGTCTAGAGACCCAGTACTTC
CDR3aa: CASRGQGLETQYF

v_gene: TRBV9
abundance: -
j_gene: TRBJ2-5
d_gene: -
CDR3nt: TGTGCCAGCAGCGTAGGGACGAGTCCCCGCGAGACCCAGTACTTC
CDR3aa: CASSVGTSPRETQYF

v_gene: TRBV30
abundance: -
j_gene: TRBJ1-1
d_gene: -
CDR3nt: TGTGCCTGGAGCGCCACAAGAGGAGCTTTCTTT
CDR3aa: CAWSATRGAFF

v_gene: TRBV11-3
abundance: -
j_gene: TRBJ1-1
d_gene: -
CDR3nt: TGTGCCAGCAGCTCCTCTCCTGCCGAAACTGAAGCTTTCTTT
CDR3aa: CASSSSPAETEAFF

v_gene: TRBV21-1
abundance: -
j_gene: TRBJ2-1
d_gene: -
CDR3nt: TGTGCCAGCAGCAAGGAAAGCGGGGGGTTCTACAATGAGCAGTTCTTC
CDR3aa: CASSKESGGFYNEQFF

v_gene: TRBV28
abundance: -
j_gene: TRBJ1-1
d_gene: TRBD1
CDR3nt: TGTGCCAGCAGTTCAGGGGACAGACACACTGAAGCTTTCTTT
CDR3aa: CASSSGDRHTEAFF

v_gene: TRBV9
abundance: -
j_gene: TRBJ1-5
d_gene: TRBD1
CDR3nt: TGTGCCAGCAGCGAAGACGGGACAGGGATTTGGCCCCAGCATTTT
CDR3aa: CASSEDGTGIWPQHF

v_gene: TRBV30
abundance: -
j_gene: TRBJ1-2
d_gene: -
CDR3nt: TGTGCCTGGACCACAGGTTTCGATGGCTACACCTTC
CDR3aa: CAWTTGFDGYTF

v_gene: TRBV5-1
abundance: -
j_gene: TRBJ2-3
d_gene: TRBD1
CDR3nt: TGCGCCAGCAGCCCGGGACAGGGGGAGGATACGCAGTATTTT
CDR3aa: CASSPGQGEDTQYF

v_gene: TRBV2
abundance: -
j_gene: TRBJ1-1
d_gene: -
CDR3nt: TGTGCCAGCACCGAAGGGGCCACAGTCCGCCCTGAAGCTTTCTTT
CDR3aa: CASTEGATVRPEAFF

v_gene: TRBV10-3
abundance: -
j_gene: TRBJ1-3
d_gene: -
CDR3nt: TGTGCCATCAGCCAGGGAAACACCATATATTTT
CDR3aa: CAISQGNTIYF

v_gene: TRBV6-6
abundance: once
j_gene: TRBJ2-1
d_gene: -
CDR3nt: TGTGCCAGCAGTTCCCAGGGTAGCGATGAGCAGTTCTTC
CDR3aa: CASSSQGSDEQFF

v_gene: TRBV7-2
abundance: once
j_gene: TRBJ1-2
d_gene: TRBD1
CDR3nt: TGTGCCAGCAGCTTAGACAGGGGCGGGTATGGCTACACCTTC
CDR3aa: CASSLDRGGYGYTF

v_gene: TRBV7-8
abundance: -
j_gene: TRBJ2-7
d_gene: -
CDR3nt: TGTGCCAGCAGCTTAAGGCGGGCCTCCTACGAGCAGTACTTC
CDR3aa: CASSLRRASYEQYF

v_gene: TRBV6-5
abundance: -
j_gene: TRBJ1-4
d_gene: -
CDR3nt: TGTGCCAGCAGTTATACTACTGGGACTAATGAAAAACTGTTTTTT
CDR3aa: CASSYTTGTNEKLFF

v_gene: TRBV19
abundance: few
j_gene: TRBJ2-5
d_gene: TRBD2
CDR3nt: TGTGCCAGCAGACTAGCGGGAGAGACCCAGTACTTC
CDR3aa: CASRLAGETQYF

v_gene: TRBV6-1
abundance: -
j_gene: TRBJ1-1
d_gene: TRBD1
CDR3nt: TGTGCCAGCAGTGAAGCGCGCGGACAGGGGGCAGGGGAGAACACTGAAGCTTTCTTT
CDR3aa: CASSEARGQGAGENTEAFF

v_gene: TRBV27
abundance: -
j_gene: TRBJ1-1
d_gene: -
CDR3nt: TGTGCCAGCAGTTCTCCGGGCCACAACACTGAAGCTTTCTTT
CDR3aa: CASSSPGHNTEAFF

v_gene: TRBV7-8
abundance: few
j_gene: TRBJ1-1
d_gene: -
CDR3nt: TGTGCCAGCAGCCCGAGTCAGGGGTTTAGCACTGAAGCTTTCTTT
CDR3aa: CASSPSQGFSTEAFF

v_gene: TRBV11-3
abundance: -
j_gene: TRBJ2-3
d_gene: TRBD2
CDR3nt: TGTGCCAGCAGCTTAACCCGGACTAGCGGAGTTGGGGATACGCAGTATTTT
CDR3aa: CASSLTRTSGVGDTQYF

v_gene: TRBV9
abundance: -
j_gene: TRBJ1-2
d_gene: -
CDR3nt: TGTGCCAGCAGCGAAACAGGGTTGACTAACTATGGCTACACCTTC
CDR3aa: CASSETGLTNYGYTF

v_gene: TRBV19
abundance: -
j_gene: TRBJ2-1
d_gene: -
CDR3nt: TGTGCCAGCGGGATGGGGGGTGAGCAGTTCTTC
CDR3aa: CASGMGGEQFF

v_gene: TRBV10-3
abundance: -
j_gene: TRBJ1-1
d_gene: -
CDR3nt: TGTGCCATCAACAGAGGGGAGATGGGCACTGAAGCTTTCTTT
CDR3aa: CAINRGEMGTEAFF

v_gene: TRBV18
abundance: -
j_gene: TRBJ1-1
d_gene: -
CDR3nt: TGTGCCAGCTCACCAGACATGATGAACACTGAAGCTTTCTTT
CDR3aa: CASSPDMMNTEAFF

v_gene: TRBV6-5
abundance: -
j_gene: TRBJ2-7
d_gene: TRBD1
CDR3nt: TGTGCCAGCAGTTACTCGGGACAGATAATTGCCTACGAGCAGTACTTC
CDR3aa: CASSYSGQIIAYEQYF

v_gene: TRBV7-9
abundance: once
j_gene: TRBJ2-7
d_gene: -
CDR3nt: TGTGCCAGCAGCTCGGGCCTCTACGAGCAGTACTTC
CDR3aa: CASSSGLYEQYF

v_gene: TRBV27
abundance: -
j_gene: TRBJ1-4
d_gene: -
CDR3nt: TGTGCCAGCAGTCCTCAGGGTTATAATGAAAAACTGTTTTTT
CDR3aa: CASSPQGYNEKLFF

v_gene: TRBV7-6
abundance: -
j_gene: TRBJ2-5
d_gene: -
CDR3nt: TGTGCCAGCAGCTTAGGTCGGCCTGGGGGCCAAGAGACCCAGTACTTC
CDR3aa: CASSLGRPGGQETQYF

v_gene: TRBV7-9
abundance: -
j_gene: TRBJ1-1
d_gene: TRBD1
CDR3nt: TGTGCCAGCAGCCCAGTAAACCCAGGGGGAGGGACTGAAGCTTTCTTT
CDR3aa: CASSPVNPGGGTEAFF

v_gene: TRBV18
abundance: few
j_gene: TRBJ1-2
d_gene: TRBD1
CDR3nt: TGTGCCAGCTCACTACACTCGACAGGGAACTATGGCTACACCTTC
CDR3aa: CASSLHSTGNYGYTF

v_gene: TRBV9
abundance: -
j_gene: TRBJ2-3
d_gene: TRBD2
CDR3nt: TGTGCCAGCAGCGCCACCCAGGAGCGGGAGTCCCCAGATACGCAGTATTTT
CDR3aa: CASSATQERESPDTQYF

v_gene: TRBV2
abundance: -
j_gene: TRBJ2-1
d_gene: -
CDR3nt: TGTGCCAGCAGTCAGACGGATGAGCAGTTCTTC
CDR3aa: CASSQTDEQFF

v_gene: TRBV6-1
abundance: -
j_gene: TRBJ2-7
d_gene: -
CDR3nt: TGTGCCAGCAGTCAAGGACAGAGGGACGAGCAGTACTTC
CDR3aa: CASSQGQRDEQYF

v_gene: TRBV18
abundance: -
j_gene: TRBJ2-3
d_gene: -
CDR3nt: TGTGCCAGCTCACCATTACTTGACACAGATACGCAGTATTTT
CDR3aa: CASSPLLDTDTQYF

v_gene: TRBV2
abundance: few
j_gene: TRBJ1-1
d_gene: -
CDR3nt: TGTGCCAGCAGTGAAGGAGGAGGACAACTAGAAGCTTTCTTT
CDR3aa: CASSEGGGQLEAFF

v_gene: TRBV27
abundance: -
j_gene: TRBJ2-3
d_gene: -
CDR3nt: TGTGCCAGCAGTTTAGATCCCTATAGCACAGATACGCAGTATTTT
CDR3aa: CASSLDPYSTDTQYF

v_gene: TRBV14
abundance: -
j_gene: TRBJ2-1
d_gene: -
CDR3nt: TGTGCCAGCAGCCAAGCGGGGCGAAACAATGAGCAGTTCTTC
CDR3aa: CASSQAGRNNEQFF

v_gene: TRBV7-9
abundance: -
j_gene: TRBJ2-7
d_gene: -
CDR3nt: TGTGCCAGCAGCTTAGCGTCCGACAGTTGGACCGAGCAGTACTTC
CDR3aa: CASSLASDSWTEQYF

v_gene: TRBV7-2
abundance: -
j_gene: TRBJ1-3
d_gene: -
CDR3nt: TGTGCCAGCAGCCAACCGCCCAGCGACACCATATATTTT
CDR3aa: CASSQPPSDTIYF

v_gene: TRBV27
abundance: -
j_gene: TRBJ1-6
d_gene: TRBD1
CDR3nt: TGTGCCAGCAGTCGGGACAGGGGTAATTCACCCCTCCACTTT
CDR3aa: CASSRDRGNSPLHF

v_gene: TRBV6-5
abundance: -
j_gene: TRBJ1-1
d_gene: TRBD1
CDR3nt: TGTGCCAGCAGTTCCCCCGGGACAGGGGCAACTGAAGCTTTCTTT
CDR3aa: CASSSPGTGATEAFF

v_gene: TRBV9
abundance: -
j_gene: TRBJ2-5
d_gene: -
CDR3nt: TGTGCCAGCAGCGTAGCCGACGGGCGGCTGCAAGAGACCCAGTACTTC
CDR3aa: CASSVADGRLQETQYF

v_gene: TRBV4-1
abundance: -
j_gene: TRBJ1-2
d_gene: -
CDR3nt: TGCGCCAGCAGCCAATCAGGAGCTTCTAACTATGGCTACACCTTC
CDR3aa: CASSQSGASNYGYTF